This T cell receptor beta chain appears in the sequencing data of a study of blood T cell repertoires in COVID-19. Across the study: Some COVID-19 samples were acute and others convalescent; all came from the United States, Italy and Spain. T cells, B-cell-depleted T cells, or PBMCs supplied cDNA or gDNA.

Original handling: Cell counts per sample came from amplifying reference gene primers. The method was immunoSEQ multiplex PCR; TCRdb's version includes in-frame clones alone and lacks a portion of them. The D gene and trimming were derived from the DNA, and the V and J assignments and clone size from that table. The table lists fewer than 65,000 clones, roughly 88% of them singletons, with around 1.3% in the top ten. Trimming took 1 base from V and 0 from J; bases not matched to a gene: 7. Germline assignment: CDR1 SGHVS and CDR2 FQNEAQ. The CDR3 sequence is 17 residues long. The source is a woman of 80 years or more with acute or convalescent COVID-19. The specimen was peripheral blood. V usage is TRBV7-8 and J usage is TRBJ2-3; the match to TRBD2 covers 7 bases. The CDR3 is CASSLVGGGISTDTQYF. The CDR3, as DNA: TGTGCCAGCAGCTTAGTTGGGGGGGGGATCAGCACAGATACGCAGTATTTT.